The 32 T cell receptor beta chains listed next were all sequenced from one sample in a study of Graves' ophthalmopathy and Graves' hyperthyroidism. CDR3 regions of TCR beta were amplified from RNA transcripts. An opening RT-PCR round employed HTBI primers and preceded a second-round multiplex PCR. TCRdb reanalysed the multiplex PCR reads using MiXCR and keeps one entry per CDR3 protein. The sample has more than 1,000,000 distinct CDR3 sequences, roughly two fifths seen once; the top ten hold over 8.5%. Sequencing was carried out using peripheral blood or thyroid tissue (not recorded which). The receptors originated from an adult man with Graves' hyperthyroidism.

This clonotype was observed many times. The chain is built from TRBV12-3 or TRBV12-4 and TRBJ2-7; the D is unclear. The length of the CDR3 is 13 residues. V shed 1 base and J shed 3 bases, with 7 bases lying between them. CDR3 bases: TGTGCCAGCAGTTTAGATTCGGTCTACGAGCAGTACTTC. It encodes CASSLDSVYEQYF.

Regarding this clonotype: The CDR3 ends on some other residue instead of the conserved phenylalanine or tryptophan, so this is likely a read error. Because the CDR3's place on the DNA is in doubt, the DNA is left out and the CDR3 is given as listed by TCRdb. The chain employs TRBV13 and TRBJ1-3; the DNA was not used to check the table's D call, TRBD1. Germline V gene data show CDR1 as PRHDT and CDR2 as FYEKMQ (reference sequence). Counting both end residues, the CDR3 totals 10 amino acids. CDR3 loop: CASSFQGQGA.

A word on this clonotype: At one of its ends the junction is not consistent with the germline gene, which may arise from a read error. The chain combines TRBV7-7 with TRBJ1-4; 9 positions match TRBD1. Germline loops: CDR1 SSHAT, CDR2 FNYEAQ (reference sequence). The CDR3 runs to 13 residues. As DNA, the CDR3 is TGTGCTAGCAGCTCGGACAGGGGCGGAAAACTGTTTTTT. This sequence encodes CASSSDRGGKLFF.

With regard to this clonotype: The DNA is omitted, as the CDR3 cannot be located on it reliably, and the CDR3 follows TCRdb's listing. The chain joins TRBV10-2 to TRBJ1-4. CDR1 is WSHSY, CDR2 SAAADI, per germline. The CDR3 region is 23 residues in length, termini included. The CDR3 sequence: CASSEDGNYGYTFGSGNNEKLFF.

This clonotype appeared many times. CDR3 region: CATSDPGQANQPQHF. Here the CDR3 DNA reads TGTGCCACCAGTGACCCAGGACAGGCTAATCAGCCCCAGCATTTT. V usage is TRBV24-1 and J usage is TRBJ1-5; 7 nucleotides match TRBD1. Trimming removed 4 bases from V and 4 bases from J; junction bases left unmatched: 6. The CDR3 has 15 amino acids. Germline CDR1 KGHDR, CDR2 SFDVKD.

This clonotype was counted only a few times. The chain is built from TRBV29-1 and TRBJ1-2; TRBD1 is a possible D gene (6 bases). V was clipped by 5 bases and J by 7 bases, with 11 bases between them. There are 11 residues in the CDR3. Germline-derived CDR1 and CDR2 are SQVTM and ANQGSEA. The CDR3 DNA reads TGCAGCGTTTCAGGGGAGAGTGGCTACACCTTC. It specifies CSVSGESGYTF.

At least ten counts were recorded for this clonotype. The chain joins TRBV5-7 to TRBJ1-6, with unresolved D. TRBV5-7 is an open reading frame whose function is uncertain. The CDR3 sequence is 15 residues long. The V and J ends lost 3 bases and 5 bases respectively, with 12 bases between them. The CDR3 coding sequence is TGTGCCAGCAGCTCGGAGGACTGCGATAATTCACCCCTCCACTTT. It translates to CASSSEDCDNSPLHF.

This chain's CDR3 is CASSGTGGWAGELFF. CDR3 DNA sequence: TGTGCCAGCAGCGGTACAGGGGGCTGGGCCGGGGAGCTGTTTTTT. The chain employs TRBV9 and TRBJ2-2, with 9 bases aligning to TRBD1. The CDR3 runs 15 residues. In germline, CDR1 is SGDLS, CDR2 YYNGEE. The trim removed 3 bases at V and 6 bases at J, leaving 6 bases unmatched.

There are a few counts of this clonotype. J is TRBJ2-7 and V is TRBV6-6; D is unresolved. The CDR3 contains 12 residues. Germline lookup yields CDR1 MNHNY and CDR2 SVGAGI (reference sequence). The CDR3 DNA reads TGTGCAACCCGGCTTGATTTTTGGGAGCAGTACTTC. Amino acids: CATRLDFWEQYF.

In the case of this clonotype: A read error may be the cause here, since a much bigger clone is one base away. V usage is TRBV2 and J usage is TRBJ1-5; the match to TRBD1 covers 7 bases. V dropped 4 bases and J dropped 6; count of bases not matched to a gene: 9. From germline, CDR1 is SNHLY and CDR2 FYNNEI. CDR3 length equals 15 residues. This CDR3 is CASSGTTGVGQPQHF. CDR3 DNA sequence: TGTGCCAGCAGTGGGACTACAGGGGTAGGTCAGCCCCAGCATTTT.

This clonotype was counted many times. J is TRBJ1-6 and V is TRBV19, with D possibly matching TRBD1 (5 bases). The length of the CDR3 is 13 residues. V dropped 9 bases and J dropped 7 bases, with 13 bases sitting between them. Per the germline V gene, CDR1 is LNHDA and CDR2 is SQIVND (reference sequence). The CDR3 DNA reads TGTGCCAGCAGCCCCGGGGGAAATTCACCCCTCCACTTT. Encoded protein: CASSPGGNSPLHF.

CDR3 sequence (DNA): TGTGCCAGCCAACCTTTGGGGCAGGGTAAATCTAACTATGGCTACACCTTC. Its protein product is CASQPLGQGKSNYGYTF. The chain recombines TRBV7-9 with TRBJ1-2; D might be TRBD1 (5 bases). CDR1 is SEHNR and CDR2 is FQNEAQ in the germline V gene (reference sequence). This CDR3 region has 17 residues. The V gene lost 8 bases and the J gene lost 0 bases, with 22 bases spanning the gap.

The rearrangement links TRBV6-5 to TRBJ1-1; weak D call: TRBD1 (5 bases). CDR1 MNHEY and CDR2 SVGAGI come from the germline V gene. Trimming took 10 bases from V and 3 from J, leaving 15 bases between them. The CDR3 length is 13 residues. The CDR3: CATRRGGDTEAFF. The DNA of the CDR3 is TGTGCCACCCGACGGGGAGGGGACACTGAAGCTTTCTTT.

This clonotype was observed many times. This chain uses TRBV10-3 with TRBJ2-7, with D perhaps given as TRBD1 or TRBD2 (6 bases each). This CDR3 contains 14 residues. V was clipped by 6 bases and J by 5 bases, with 17 bases between them. Germline values: CDR1 ENHRY, CDR2 SYGVKD. This chain's CDR3 is CAIRAGGTSDEQYF. The CDR3, as DNA: TGTGCCATCAGAGCAGGAGGGACAAGCGACGAGCAGTACTTC.

This clonotype was counted a single time. A much bigger clone sits one base away, suggesting this may be a read error. J is TRBJ2-5 and V is TRBV5-1; D may match TRBD1 or TRBD2 (5 bases each). The DNA end is a closer match to TRBJ2-7, so the J assignment may be wrong. In germline, CDR1 is SGHRS, CDR2 YFSETQ. The CDR3 is 14 amino acids. DNA for the CDR3: TGCGCCAGCAGCCACCGACGGGGCACCTACGAGCAGTACTTC. This encodes CASSHRRGTYEQYF.

This clonotype occurred many times. The V and J genes are TRBV7-8 and TRBJ1-6, with a possible D match to TRBD1 (5 bases). The V gene lost 3 bases and the J gene lost 7 bases, with 10 bases spanning the gap. Germline lookup yields CDR1 SGHVS and CDR2 FQNEAQ. The CDR3 length is 14 residues. CDR3 in DNA: TGTGCCAGCAGCTTGTTGACAGCGAATTCACCCCTCCACTTT. Protein: CASSLLTANSPLHF.

In this sample, this clonotype turned up many times. The chain joins TRBV7-9 to TRBJ1-5; no reliable D call. With 2 bases removed from V and 0 bases from J, the gap between germline ends came to 5 bases. The CDR3 has 14 residues. Germline V CDR1 and CDR2: SEHNR, FQNEAQ (reference sequence). The CDR3 DNA reads TGTGCCAGCAGCTTATTCGGTAGCAATCAGCCCCAGCATTTT. It specifies CASSLFGSNQPQHF.

This chain connects TRBV4-1 to TRBJ2-7, with D maybe TRBD2 (5 bases). V shed 0 bases and J shed 3 bases, with 18 bases lying between them. Germline CDR1 reads MGHRA; CDR2 reads YSYEKL. CDR3 length equals 17 residues. CDR3 coding DNA: TGCGCCAGCAGCCAAGAAGGCGGTCGAGGGCCGAACTACGAGCAGTACTTC. The encoded protein is CASSQEGGRGPNYEQYF.

For this clonotype: Likely a read error: the CDR3 ends without its conserved phenylalanine or tryptophan. The CDR3 region is CASSETPGGRLPYEQYL. The CDR3 DNA is TGTGCCAGCAGCGAAACGCCCGGGGGACGCCTCCCTTACGAGCAGTACCTC. This chain connects TRBV9 to TRBJ2-7; a possible D gene is TRBD2 (6 bases). Looked up from germline, CDR1 is SGDLS and CDR2 is YYNGEE. The V end was cut by 3 bases, the J end by 4 bases, with 23 bases between. This CDR3 is built from 17 residues.

This clonotype came up many times. The chain uses TRBV12-3 or TRBV12-4 and TRBJ2-7; the match to TRBD1 covers 7 bases. The V gene end was trimmed by 5 bases and the J gene end by 3 bases; junction bases not matched to a gene: 4. The CDR3 sequence is 13 residues long. CDR3: CASSPQGNYEQYF. CDR3 nucleotide sequence: TGTGCCAGCAGTCCACAGGGGAACTACGAGCAGTACTTC.

Note on this clonotype: The junction and the germline gene differ at one end; a read error may be behind it. The rearrangement joins TRBV10-3 to TRBJ2-7; D might be TRBD1 (5 bases). Germline V gives CDR1 ENHRY, CDR2 SYGVKD. The CDR3 sequence is 14 residues long. The DNA of the CDR3 is TGTGCCAGCAGTTTACAAAAACAGGTTGGGGAGCAGTACTTC. Translation gives CASSLQKQVGEQYF.

This clonotype was seen ten or more times. The V call is TRBV5-1, the J call TRBJ1-6, with TRBD1 as a possible D gene (6 bases). V lost 0 bases, J lost 7 bases, and 11 bases lay in between. CDR3 length: 15 residues. Germline CDR1 and CDR2: SGHRS and YFSETQ. The CDR3 loop reads CASSLDGQRNSPLHF. The DNA for the CDR3 is TGCGCCAGCAGCTTGGACGGACAGCGAAATTCACCCCTCCACTTT.

At least ten counts were recorded for this clonotype. The chain employs TRBV7-6 and TRBJ1-1; tentatively, D is TRBD1 (6 bases). Germline V gene lookup returns CDR1 SGHVS and CDR2 FNYEAQ. This CDR3 is built from 15 residues. Trimming took off 6 bases at V and 2 bases at J, with 16 bases between the two ends. The CDR3 region has the DNA TGTGCCAGCAGACCCGTCGGGACATCTAACACTGAAGCTTTCTTT. Its protein product is CASRPVGTSNTEAFF. Full variable domain (outside the CDR3, taken from reference TRBV7-6 and TRBJ1-1): GAGVSQSPRYKVTKRGQDVALRCDPISGHVSLYWYRQALGQGPEFLTYFNYEAQQDKSGLPNDRFSAERPEGSISTLTIQRTEQRDSAMYRCASRPVGTSNTEAFFGQGTRLTVV.

This clonotype occurred once. A single base separates this from a much larger clone, so it may be a read error. The conserved phenylalanine or tryptophan normally closing the CDR3 is absent here, so this likely arose from a read error. The chain joins TRBV11-1 to TRBJ1-1; perhaps TRBD1 as D (5 bases). The germline CDR1 and CDR2 sequences are SGHAT and FQDESV (reference sequence). The CDR3 loop spans 13 amino acids. The V gene lost 6 bases and the J gene lost 6 bases, with 14 bases spanning the gap. CDR3 protein: CASSARGAAEAFL. DNA for the CDR3: TGTGCCAGCAGTGCCCGAGGGGCCGCTGAAGCTTTCCTT.

This clonotype was seen at least ten times. The rearrangement joins TRBV7-8 to TRBJ1-6, with TRBD1 identical over 11 bases. Germline CDR1 is SGHVS and CDR2 is FQNEAQ. J was trimmed by 10 bases and V by 5 bases; bases with no gene match: 4. This CDR3 has 14 amino acids. CDR3 in DNA: TGTGCCAGCAGCGCCGGGACAGGGGGATCACCCCTCCACTTT. Translated, it gives CASSAGTGGSPLHF.

This clonotype was detected ten times or more. This chain uses TRBV29-1 with TRBJ1-2; possibly TRBD1 for D (6 bases). Between the trimmed V and J ends, which lost 5 bases and 3 bases, there was a span of 10 bases. The CDR3 spans 12 residues. Looked up from germline, CDR1 is SQVTM and CDR2 is ANQGSEA. The chain's CDR3 is CSVPSGDYGYTF. The CDR3 nucleotides are TGCAGCGTTCCGTCAGGGGACTATGGCTACACCTTC.

This clonotype occurred many times. The chain employs TRBV5-1 and TRBJ2-5; 7 bases line up with TRBD1. Per germline, CDR1 SGHRS and CDR2 YFSETQ. J lost 1 base, V lost 4 bases, and 7 bases had no gene match. This CDR3 has 15 residues. The CDR3, as DNA: TGCGCCAGCAGCCGACAGGGAATGTTCCAAGAGACCCAGTACTTC. As protein: CASSRQGMFQETQYF.

This clonotype was recorded many times. The chain couples TRBV19 to TRBJ2-5; 7 bases match TRBD1. This CDR3 region has 13 residues. The germline V gene has CDR1 LNHDA and CDR2 SQIVND (reference sequence). Losses at the gene ends were 5 bases for V and 4 bases for J; bases not matched to a gene: 4. The CDR3 DNA reads as TGTGCCAGTAGTCCTACAGGGGCAGAGACCCAGTACTTC. It translates to CASSPTGAETQYF.

In this sample, this clonotype turned up many times. V gene TRBV20-1 combines with J gene TRBJ2-7, with 10 bases lining up with TRBD1. The germline CDR1 and CDR2 sequences are DFQATT and SNEGSKA (reference sequence). CDR3 size: 14 residues. J gave up 6 bases and V 5 bases, and 10 bases lay outside the gene matches. Here the CDR3 DNA reads TGCAGTGCTCCGTTGGGACAGGGGTCCCGCGAGCAGTACTTC. It yields the protein CSAPLGQGSREQYF.

About this clonotype: One base away lies a much larger clone, so this may be a sequencing read error. The genes are TRBV5-1 and TRBJ1-1; D not certain. Germline V lookup: CDR1 SGHRS, CDR2 YFSETQ. The CDR3 has 14 amino acids. The CDR3 bases are TGTGCCAGCAGCTTGTTGGCAGCGAACACTGAAGCTTTCTTT. Translating it yields CASSLLAANTEAFF.

V is TRBV6-9 and J is TRBJ1-1; TRBD1 might be the D (6 bases). The V end lost 0 bases, the J end lost 2 bases, and 10 bases lay between the germline ends. Per the germline V gene, CDR1 is MNHGY and CDR2 is SVAAGI. This CDR3 contains 15 residues. CDR3 nucleotide sequence: TGTGCCAGCAGTTATTCGGCGGGGGCAAACACTGAAGCTTTCTTT. It codes for CASSYSAGANTEAFF.

The gene calls are TRBV5-8 and TRBJ2-6; 7 bases align to TRBD1. Per germline, CDR1 SGHTS and CDR2 YDEGEE. Unmatched junction bases numbered 5, after V lost 3 bases and J lost 2 bases. The CDR3 contains 16 residues. The CDR3 loop reads CASSYPDRAGANVLTF. Here the CDR3 DNA reads TGTGCCAGCAGCTACCCCGACAGGGCTGGGGCCAACGTCCTGACTTTC. Supplemented by reference TRBV5-8 and TRBJ2-6, the full variable domain reads EAGVTQSPTHLIKTRGQQATLRCSPISGHTSVYWYQQALGLGLQFLLWYDEGEERNRGNFPPRFSGRQFPNYSSELNVNALELEDSALYLCASSYPDRAGANVLTFGAGSRLTVL.